A single sample gave rise to the 5 T cell receptor beta chains below, sequenced in a study of OX40 agonist ivuxolimab in advanced cancers. Sequencing used immunoSEQ multiplex PCR; TCRdb keeps in-frame clones, though not all of them. The sample lists roughly 70,000 clones, roughly 87% seen once, with around 2% in the top ten. Material: CD4+ or CD8+ T cells sorted from blood, obtained in a trial of the OX40 agonist ivuxolimab. The origin of the receptors is an adult with an advanced solid tumor such as melanoma, head and neck, liver or kidney cancer.

This clone came up a few times. This chain joins TRBV30 and TRBJ1-5; D is possibly TRBD1 (5 bases). The CDR3 extends over 16 amino acids. V was cut by 0 bases and J by 3 bases, with 15 bases left in between. Germline V CDR1 and CDR2: GTSNPN, SVGIG (reference sequence). CDR3 nucleotides: TGTGCCTGGAGTGTAGGGGAGCCAGACTTCAATCAGCCCCAGCATTTT. Translated: CAWSVGEPDFNQPQHF. Filled out from reference TRBV30 and TRBJ1-5, the complete variable domain reads SQTIHQWPATLVQPVGSPLSLECTVEGTSNPNLYWYRQAAGRGLQLLFYSVGIGQISSEVPQNLSASRPQDRQFILSSKKLLLSDSGFYLCAWSVGEPDFNQPQHFGDGTRLSIL.

This clone came up a few times. V gene TRBV2 combines with J gene TRBJ1-6; a possible D gene is TRBD1 (5 bases). Germline V gene data show CDR1 as SNHLY and CDR2 as FYNNEI. The CDR3 contains 15 residues. V lost 0 bases and J 10 bases, leaving 13 bases between the germline ends. CDR3 residues: CASSEAGGRASPLHF. CDR3 DNA: TGTGCCAGCAGTGAAGCTGGGGGTCGCGCCTCACCCCTCCACTTT.

J is TRBJ2-1 and V is TRBV4-2, with 8 bases aligning to TRBD1. V trimming: 0 bases; J trimming: 5 bases; junction bases outside the gene matches: 6. The V gene's germline CDR1 is LGHNA and CDR2 YNFKEQ. The CDR3 sequence is 16 residues long. CDR3 sequence reads: CASSQDGQGFNNEQFF. CDR3 DNA: TGTGCCAGCAGCCAAGATGGACAGGGTTTTAACAATGAGCAGTTCTTC.

The count of this clone is one. This chain joins TRBV18 and TRBJ1-1; D is unresolved. Germline V gives CDR1 KGHSH, CDR2 LQKENI. The CDR3 is 15 amino acids. Trimming stripped 3 bases from V and 0 bases from J, with 11 bases between. CDR3 sequence: CASSPLETVNTEAFF. For the CDR3, the DNA is TGTGCCAGCTCACCCCTCGAAACGGTGAACACTGAAGCTTTCTTT.

This chain connects TRBV20-1 to TRBJ1-1; no clear D. Trimming stripped 6 bases from V and 3 bases from J, with 5 bases between. Germline-derived CDR1 and CDR2 are DFQATT and SNEGSKA (reference sequence). This CDR3 has 10 residues. CDR3: CSAPDTEAFF. The CDR3 DNA reads TGCAGTGCACCAGACACTGAAGCTTTCTTT.